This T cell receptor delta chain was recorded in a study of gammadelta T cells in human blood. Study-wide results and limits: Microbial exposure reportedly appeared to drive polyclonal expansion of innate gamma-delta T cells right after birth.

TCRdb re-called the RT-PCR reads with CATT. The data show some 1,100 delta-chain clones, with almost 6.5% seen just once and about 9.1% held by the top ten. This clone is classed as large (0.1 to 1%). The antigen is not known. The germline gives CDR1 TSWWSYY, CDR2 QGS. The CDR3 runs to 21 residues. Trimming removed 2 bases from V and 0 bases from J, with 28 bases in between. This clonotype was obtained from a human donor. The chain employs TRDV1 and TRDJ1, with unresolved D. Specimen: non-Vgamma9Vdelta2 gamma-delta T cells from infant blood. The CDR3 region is CALGESSTTAIRSWYTDKLIF. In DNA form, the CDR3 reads TGTGCTCTTGGGGAATCATCGACGACGGCGATCCGAAGTTGGTACACCGATAAACTCATCTTT.